Presented here are 15 T cell receptor beta chains from one specimen sequenced in a study of blood T cell repertoires in COVID-19. Clones were sequenced by immunoSEQ multiplex PCR, and TCRdb holds only the in-frame ones, with some missing. The profile shows more than 65,000 clones, over 70% of them singletons. The sequencing sample was made of peripheral blood. These receptors were taken from a woman between 65 and 79 years old with acute or convalescent COVID-19.

The chain carries TRBV15 and TRBJ1-1; 10 nucleotides match TRBD1. CDR3 length: 15 residues. In germline, CDR1 is LNHNV, CDR2 YYDKDF (reference sequence). J gave up 6 bases and V 6 bases, and 10 bases lay outside the gene matches. DNA for the CDR3: TGTGCCACCAGTGACCCGACAGGGGGCATCCCTGAAGCTTTCTTT. It codes for CATSDPTGGIPEAFF.

This clone showed up just a few times. The rearrangement uses TRBV25-1 and TRBJ1-2; D is ambiguous. CDR3 size: 12 residues. The ends were cut back, 3 bases at V and 10 bases at J, with 12 bases in the middle. CDR1 is MGHDK and CDR2 is SYGVNS in the germline V gene. CDR3 DNA: TGTGCCAGCAGTGAGGAGGGCACGGCCTACACCTTC. It translates to CASSEEGTAYTF.

The chain joins TRBV6-1 to TRBJ1-2, with D possibly being TRBD1 (5 bases). Trimming removed 3 bases from V and 7 bases from J, with 12 bases in between. Per the germline V gene, CDR1 is MNHNS and CDR2 is SASEGT. The CDR3 totals 13 residues. CDR3 bases: TGTGCCAGCAGTGACCCCGGGGGGGTTGGCTACACCTTC. Its protein product is CASSDPGGVGYTF.

The CDR3 protein is CASSIASGTGRHEQYF. CDR3 nucleotide sequence: TGTGCCAGTAGTATAGCCTCAGGGACAGGGCGGCACGAGCAGTACTTC. V is TRBV19 and J is TRBJ2-7; 9 bases line up with TRBD1. V shed 1 base, J shed 5 bases, and the junction held 9 bases outside the gene matches. Per germline, CDR1 LNHDA and CDR2 SQIVND (reference sequence). This CDR3 comprises 16 residues.

This sequence joins TRBV14 and TRBJ1-1; D is undetermined. The V gene's germline CDR1 is SGHDN and CDR2 FVKESK. The length of the CDR3 is 14 residues. V was clipped by 4 bases and J by 0 bases, with 9 bases between them. CDR3: CASSPIQLNTEAFF. In DNA, the CDR3 is TGTGCCAGCAGCCCAATACAGTTGAACACTGAAGCTTTCTTT. The full variable domain, with the rest looked up from reference TRBV14 and TRBJ1-1, is EAGVTQFPSHSVIEKGQTVTLRCDPISGHDNLYWYRRVMGKEIKFLLHFVKESKQDESGMPNNRFLAERTGGTYSTLKVQPAELEDSGVYFCASSPIQLNTEAFFGQGTRLTVV.

The chain recombines TRBV4-3 with TRBJ2-5, with 13 bases that match TRBD2. CDR1 LGHNA and CDR2 YSLEER come from the germline V gene. V was clipped by 1 base and J by 5 bases; unmatched bases: 7. The CDR3 totals 17 residues. DNA for the CDR3: TGCGCCAGCAGCCAAGGGACTAGCGGGAGAGGGATGGAGACCCAGTACTTC. Its translation is CASSQGTSGRGMETQYF.

The V and J genes are TRBV6-5 and TRBJ1-1; D is perhaps TRBD1 (5 bases). CDR1 is MNHEY and CDR2 is SVGAGI in the germline V gene. The CDR3 extends over 12 amino acids. Trimming left V 6 bases short and J 1 base short, with 6 bases between. This CDR3 reads CASRQENTEAFF. The CDR3 DNA sequence: TGTGCCAGCAGACAGGAGAACACTGAAGCTTTCTTT.

This clone has just a few counts. J is TRBJ1-5 and V is TRBV19, with 7 bases aligning to TRBD1. Germline V gene data show CDR1 as LNHDA and CDR2 as SQIVND (reference sequence). This CDR3 has 18 residues. Trimming removed 5 bases from V and 0 bases from J; junction bases left unmatched: 13. The CDR3 nucleotides are TGTGCCAGTAGTTTCCTTACAGGGGTCTTGGATAGCAATCAGCCCCAGCATTTT. Its protein product is CASSFLTGVLDSNQPQHF.

The table lists this clone with a count of one. The chain uses TRBV27 and TRBJ2-7; D not certain. Germline V gene data show CDR1 as MNHEY and CDR2 as SMNVEV (reference sequence). The CDR3 length is 13 residues. Trimming stripped 2 bases from V and 5 bases from J, with 10 bases between. The CDR3 coding sequence is TGTGCCAGCAGTTTACGGCTAGGAGACGAGCAGTACTTC. Encoded protein: CASSLRLGDEQYF.

This clone appeared a few times. This CDR3 reads CASSSGTGGYTEAFF. Here the CDR3 DNA reads TGTGCCAGCTCATCCGGGACAGGGGGCTACACTGAAGCTTTCTTT. The V and J genes are TRBV18 and TRBJ1-1, with 12 bases identical to TRBD1. This CDR3 has 15 residues. The junction had 4 bases not matched to a gene; V was cut back by 5 bases and J by 3 bases. Germline V gene data show CDR1 as KGHSH and CDR2 as LQKENI.

This clone is a singleton in its sample. The V and J genes are TRBV5-4 and TRBJ1-2, with D possibly TRBD1 on 6 matching bases. This CDR3 is built from 13 residues. V was cut by 3 bases and J by 8 bases, with 14 bases left in between. The germline CDR1 and CDR2 sequences are SGHNT and YYREEE (reference sequence). The CDR3 protein is CASSWTVTKGYTF. CDR3 nucleotides: TGTGCCAGCAGCTGGACAGTAACGAAAGGCTACACCTTC.

The chain carries TRBV30 and TRBJ2-7; no reliable D call. The CDR3 has 13 residues. Trimming shortened V by 0 bases and J by 2 bases, and 8 bases separated the two germline ends. CDR1 and CDR2 (germline): GTSNPN, SVGIG (reference sequence). The CDR3 DNA reads TGTGCCTGGAGTGTTGCGTTCCCCTACGAGCAGTACTTC. It translates to CAWSVAFPYEQYF.

The rearrangement uses TRBV6-2 or TRBV6-3 and TRBJ2-3, with 7 bases fitting TRBD1. The ends lost 5 bases at V and 4 bases at J; junction bases unmatched: 3. This CDR3 is 13 amino acids long. CDR1 MNHEY and CDR2 SVGEGT come from the germline V gene. In DNA, the CDR3 is TGTGCCAGCAGTACAGGGGTCCCAGATACGCAGTATTTT. Its translation: CASSTGVPDTQYF.

This clone was observed a handful of times. This chain connects TRBV3-1 (or the pseudogene TRBV3-2) to TRBJ2-1; 8 bases match TRBD1. CDR1 is LGHDT, CDR2 YNNKEL, per germline (reference sequence). V shed 2 bases and J 6 bases; nucleotides not matched to a gene: 3. The CDR3 runs to 14 residues. The CDR3 loop reads CASSQFQGANEQFF. DNA of the CDR3: TGTGCCAGCAGCCAATTCCAGGGGGCCAATGAGCAGTTCTTC.

V and J are TRBV20-1 and TRBJ2-5; D ambiguous. V was pared by 6 bases and J by 1 base, with 6 bases between. The CDR3 spans 11 residues. CDR1 and CDR2 (germline): DFQATT, SNEGSKA (reference sequence). CDR3 in DNA: TGCAGTGCGGGCCTCCAAGAGACCCAGTACTTC. Translated, it gives CSAGLQETQYF.